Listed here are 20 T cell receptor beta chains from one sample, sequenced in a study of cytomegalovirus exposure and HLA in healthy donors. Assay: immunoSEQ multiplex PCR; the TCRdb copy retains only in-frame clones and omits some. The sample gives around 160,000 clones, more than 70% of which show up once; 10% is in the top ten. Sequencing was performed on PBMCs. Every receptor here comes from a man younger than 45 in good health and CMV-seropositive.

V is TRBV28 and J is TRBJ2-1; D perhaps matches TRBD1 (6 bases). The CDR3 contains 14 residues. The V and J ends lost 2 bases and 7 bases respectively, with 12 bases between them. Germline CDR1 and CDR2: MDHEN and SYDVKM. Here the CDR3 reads CASSLNRAGNEQFF. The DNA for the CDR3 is TGTGCCAGCAGTTTAAACAGGGCAGGGAATGAGCAGTTCTTC. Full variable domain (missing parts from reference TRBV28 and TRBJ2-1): DVKVTQSSRYLVKRTGEKVFLECVQDMDHENMFWYRQDPGLGLRLIYFSYDVKMKEKGDIPEGYSVSREKKERFSLILESASTNQTSMYLCASSLNRAGNEQFFGPGTRLTVL.

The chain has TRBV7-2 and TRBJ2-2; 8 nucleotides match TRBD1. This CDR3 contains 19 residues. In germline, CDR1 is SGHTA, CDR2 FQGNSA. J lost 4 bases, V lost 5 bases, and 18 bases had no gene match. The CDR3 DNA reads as TGTGCCAGCAGCGAATATCTGGGAGTCGGCGGGACAGGCACCGGGGAGCTGTTTTTT. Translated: CASSEYLGVGGTGTGELFF.

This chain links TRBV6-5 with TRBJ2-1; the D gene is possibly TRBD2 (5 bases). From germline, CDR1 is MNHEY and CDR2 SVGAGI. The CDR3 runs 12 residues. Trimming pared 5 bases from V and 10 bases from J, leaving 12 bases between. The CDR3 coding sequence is TGTGCCAGCAGTGCCGGACTCGGAGAGCAGTTCTTC. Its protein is CASSAGLGEQFF.

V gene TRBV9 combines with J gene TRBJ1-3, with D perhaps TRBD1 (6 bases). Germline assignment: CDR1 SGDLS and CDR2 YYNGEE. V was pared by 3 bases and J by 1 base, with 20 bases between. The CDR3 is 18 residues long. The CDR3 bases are TGTGCCAGCAGCGCCGCCGCGAACAGGGTGGGGTCTGGAAACACCATATATTTT. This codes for CASSAAANRVGSGNTIYF.

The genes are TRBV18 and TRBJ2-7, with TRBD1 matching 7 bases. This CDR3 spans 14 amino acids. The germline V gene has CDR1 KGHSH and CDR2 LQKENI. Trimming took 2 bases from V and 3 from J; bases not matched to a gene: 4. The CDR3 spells CASSPKGADYEQYF. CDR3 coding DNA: TGTGCCAGCTCACCAAAGGGGGCAGACTACGAGCAGTACTTC.

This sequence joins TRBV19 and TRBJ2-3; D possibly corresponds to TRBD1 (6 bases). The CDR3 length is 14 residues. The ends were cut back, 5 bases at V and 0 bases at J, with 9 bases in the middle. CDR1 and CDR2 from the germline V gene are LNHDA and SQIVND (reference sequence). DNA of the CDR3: TGTGCCAGTAGTTGGGGGCCTAGCACAGATACGCAGTATTTT. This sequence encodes CASSWGPSTDTQYF.

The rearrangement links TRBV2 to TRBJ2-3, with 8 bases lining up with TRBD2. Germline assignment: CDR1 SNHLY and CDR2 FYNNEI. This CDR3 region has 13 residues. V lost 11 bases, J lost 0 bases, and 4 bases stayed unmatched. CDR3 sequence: CARAGASTDTQYF. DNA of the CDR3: TGTGCCCGAGCGGGAGCGAGCACAGATACGCAGTATTTT.

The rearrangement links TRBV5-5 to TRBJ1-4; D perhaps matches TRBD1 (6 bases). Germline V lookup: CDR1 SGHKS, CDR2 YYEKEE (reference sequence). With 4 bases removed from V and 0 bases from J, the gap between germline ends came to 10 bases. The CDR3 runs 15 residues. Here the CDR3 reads CASSQGQTTNEKLFF. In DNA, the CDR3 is TGTGCCAGCAGCCAAGGACAGACAACTAATGAAAAACTGTTTTTT.

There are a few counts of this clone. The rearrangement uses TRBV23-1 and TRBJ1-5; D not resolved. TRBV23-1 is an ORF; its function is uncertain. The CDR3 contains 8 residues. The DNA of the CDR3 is TGCGCAGCCCGGCCCCAGCATTTT. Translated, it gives CAARPQHF.

The CDR3 DNA reads TGTGCCAGCAGCTTAGGCGGGGCCGGGGAGCTGTTTTTT. This translates into CASSLGGAGELFF. This sequence joins TRBV11-2 and TRBJ2-2; tentatively, D is TRBD2 (6 bases). V gave up 1 base and J gave up 6 bases, with 6 bases separating them. This CDR3 is built from 13 residues. CDR1 SGHAT and CDR2 FQNNGV come from the germline V gene. The entire variable domain, with the rest obtained from reference TRBV11-2 and TRBJ2-2, is as follows: EAGVAQSPRYKIIEKRQSVAFWCNPISGHATLYWYQQILGQGPKLLIQFQNNGVVDDSQLPKDRFSAERLKGVDSTLKIQPAKLEDSAVYLCASSLGGAGELFFGEGSRLTVL.

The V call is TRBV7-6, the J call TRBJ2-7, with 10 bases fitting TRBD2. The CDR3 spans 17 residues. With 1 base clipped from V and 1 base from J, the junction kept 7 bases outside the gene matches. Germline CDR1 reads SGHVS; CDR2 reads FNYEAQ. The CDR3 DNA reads TGTGCCAGCAGCTTAGAACCTAGCGGGAGCTCATCCTACGAGCAGTACTTC. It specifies CASSLEPSGSSSYEQYF. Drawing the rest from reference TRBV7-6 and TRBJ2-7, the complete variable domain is GAGVSQSPRYKVTKRGQDVALRCDPISGHVSLYWYRQALGQGPEFLTYFNYEAQQDKSGLPNDRFSAERPEGSISTLTIQRTEQRDSAMYRCASSLEPSGSSSYEQYFGPGTRLTVT.

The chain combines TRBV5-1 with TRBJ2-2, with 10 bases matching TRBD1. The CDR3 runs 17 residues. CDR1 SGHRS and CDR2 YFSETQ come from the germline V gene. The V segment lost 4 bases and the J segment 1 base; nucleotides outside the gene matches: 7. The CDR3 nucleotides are TGCGCCAGCAGCCAACGAAGGACAGGGGGGAACACCGGGGAGCTGTTTTTT. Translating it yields CASSQRRTGGNTGELFF. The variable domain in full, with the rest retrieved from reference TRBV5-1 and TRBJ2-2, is KAGVTQTPRYLIKTRGQQVTLSCSPISGHRSVSWYQQTPGQGLQFLFEYFSETQRNKGNFPGRFSGRQFSNSRSEMNVSTLELGDSALYLCASSQRRTGGNTGELFFGEGSRLTVL.

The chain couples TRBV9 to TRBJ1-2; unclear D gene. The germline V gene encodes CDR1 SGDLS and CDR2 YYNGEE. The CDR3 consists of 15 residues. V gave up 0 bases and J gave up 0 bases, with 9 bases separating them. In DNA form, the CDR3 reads TGTGCCAGCAGCGTAGGGGCAGTAACTAACTATGGCTACACCTTC. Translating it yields CASSVGAVTNYGYTF.

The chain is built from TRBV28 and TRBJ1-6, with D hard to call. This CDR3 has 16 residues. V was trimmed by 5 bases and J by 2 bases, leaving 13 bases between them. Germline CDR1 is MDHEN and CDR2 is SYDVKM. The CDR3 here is CASSLQGGAYNSPLHF. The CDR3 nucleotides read TGTGCCAGCAGTCTCCAAGGCGGGGCCTATAATTCACCCCTCCACTTT.

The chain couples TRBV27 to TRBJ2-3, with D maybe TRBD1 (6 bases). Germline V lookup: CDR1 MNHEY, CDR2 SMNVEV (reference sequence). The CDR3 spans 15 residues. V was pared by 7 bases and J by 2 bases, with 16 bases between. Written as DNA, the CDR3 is TGTGCCAGCACGCGAATCAGGGGTTACACAGATACGCAGTATTTT. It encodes CASTRIRGYTDTQYF.

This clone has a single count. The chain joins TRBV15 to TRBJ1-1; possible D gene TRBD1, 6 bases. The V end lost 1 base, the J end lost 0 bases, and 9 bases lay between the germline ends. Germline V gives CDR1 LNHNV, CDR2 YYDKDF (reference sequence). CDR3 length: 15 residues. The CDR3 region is CATSRGGQMNTEAFF. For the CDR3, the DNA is TGTGCCACCAGCAGAGGAGGACAGATGAACACTGAAGCTTTCTTT. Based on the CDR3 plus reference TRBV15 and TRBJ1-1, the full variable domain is DAMVIQNPRYQVTQFGKPVTLSCSQTLNHNVMYWYQQKSSQAPKLLFHYYDKDFNNEADTPDNFQSRRPNTSFCFLDIRSPGLGDTAMYLCATSRGGQMNTEAFFGQGTRLTVV.

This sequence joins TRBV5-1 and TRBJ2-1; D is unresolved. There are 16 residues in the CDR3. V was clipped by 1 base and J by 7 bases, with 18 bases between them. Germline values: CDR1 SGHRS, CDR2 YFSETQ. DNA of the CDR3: TGCGCCAGCAGCTTGTATCCAAACCCCGACGGGAATGAGCAGTTCTTC. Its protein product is CASSLYPNPDGNEQFF.

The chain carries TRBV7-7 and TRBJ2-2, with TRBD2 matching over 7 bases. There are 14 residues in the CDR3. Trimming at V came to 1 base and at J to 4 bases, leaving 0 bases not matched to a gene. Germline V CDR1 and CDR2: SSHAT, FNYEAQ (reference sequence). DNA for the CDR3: TGTGCCAGCAGCTTAGGGGAGGGCACCGGGGAGCTGTTTTTT. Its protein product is CASSLGEGTGELFF. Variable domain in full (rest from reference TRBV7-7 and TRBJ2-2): GAGVSQSPRYKVTKRGQDVTLRCDPISSHATLYWYQQALGQGPEFLTYFNYEAQPDKSGLPSDRFSAERPEGSISTLTIQRTEQRDSAMYRCASSLGEGTGELFFGEGSRLTVL.

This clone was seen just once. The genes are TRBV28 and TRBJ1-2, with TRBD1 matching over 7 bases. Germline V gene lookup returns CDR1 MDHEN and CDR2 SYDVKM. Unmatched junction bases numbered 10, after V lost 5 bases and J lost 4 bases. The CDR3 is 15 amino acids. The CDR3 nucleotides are TGTGCCAGCAGTCCAATACGTAGACAGGGCTATGGCTACACCTTC. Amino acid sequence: CASSPIRRQGYGYTF.

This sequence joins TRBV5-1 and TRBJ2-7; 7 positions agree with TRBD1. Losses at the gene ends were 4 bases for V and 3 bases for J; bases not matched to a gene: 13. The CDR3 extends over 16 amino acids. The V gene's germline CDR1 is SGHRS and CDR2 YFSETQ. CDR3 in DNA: TGCGCCAGCAGCCTCTCCCGAGACAGGGCATACTACGAGCAGTACTTC. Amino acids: CASSLSRDRAYYEQYF.